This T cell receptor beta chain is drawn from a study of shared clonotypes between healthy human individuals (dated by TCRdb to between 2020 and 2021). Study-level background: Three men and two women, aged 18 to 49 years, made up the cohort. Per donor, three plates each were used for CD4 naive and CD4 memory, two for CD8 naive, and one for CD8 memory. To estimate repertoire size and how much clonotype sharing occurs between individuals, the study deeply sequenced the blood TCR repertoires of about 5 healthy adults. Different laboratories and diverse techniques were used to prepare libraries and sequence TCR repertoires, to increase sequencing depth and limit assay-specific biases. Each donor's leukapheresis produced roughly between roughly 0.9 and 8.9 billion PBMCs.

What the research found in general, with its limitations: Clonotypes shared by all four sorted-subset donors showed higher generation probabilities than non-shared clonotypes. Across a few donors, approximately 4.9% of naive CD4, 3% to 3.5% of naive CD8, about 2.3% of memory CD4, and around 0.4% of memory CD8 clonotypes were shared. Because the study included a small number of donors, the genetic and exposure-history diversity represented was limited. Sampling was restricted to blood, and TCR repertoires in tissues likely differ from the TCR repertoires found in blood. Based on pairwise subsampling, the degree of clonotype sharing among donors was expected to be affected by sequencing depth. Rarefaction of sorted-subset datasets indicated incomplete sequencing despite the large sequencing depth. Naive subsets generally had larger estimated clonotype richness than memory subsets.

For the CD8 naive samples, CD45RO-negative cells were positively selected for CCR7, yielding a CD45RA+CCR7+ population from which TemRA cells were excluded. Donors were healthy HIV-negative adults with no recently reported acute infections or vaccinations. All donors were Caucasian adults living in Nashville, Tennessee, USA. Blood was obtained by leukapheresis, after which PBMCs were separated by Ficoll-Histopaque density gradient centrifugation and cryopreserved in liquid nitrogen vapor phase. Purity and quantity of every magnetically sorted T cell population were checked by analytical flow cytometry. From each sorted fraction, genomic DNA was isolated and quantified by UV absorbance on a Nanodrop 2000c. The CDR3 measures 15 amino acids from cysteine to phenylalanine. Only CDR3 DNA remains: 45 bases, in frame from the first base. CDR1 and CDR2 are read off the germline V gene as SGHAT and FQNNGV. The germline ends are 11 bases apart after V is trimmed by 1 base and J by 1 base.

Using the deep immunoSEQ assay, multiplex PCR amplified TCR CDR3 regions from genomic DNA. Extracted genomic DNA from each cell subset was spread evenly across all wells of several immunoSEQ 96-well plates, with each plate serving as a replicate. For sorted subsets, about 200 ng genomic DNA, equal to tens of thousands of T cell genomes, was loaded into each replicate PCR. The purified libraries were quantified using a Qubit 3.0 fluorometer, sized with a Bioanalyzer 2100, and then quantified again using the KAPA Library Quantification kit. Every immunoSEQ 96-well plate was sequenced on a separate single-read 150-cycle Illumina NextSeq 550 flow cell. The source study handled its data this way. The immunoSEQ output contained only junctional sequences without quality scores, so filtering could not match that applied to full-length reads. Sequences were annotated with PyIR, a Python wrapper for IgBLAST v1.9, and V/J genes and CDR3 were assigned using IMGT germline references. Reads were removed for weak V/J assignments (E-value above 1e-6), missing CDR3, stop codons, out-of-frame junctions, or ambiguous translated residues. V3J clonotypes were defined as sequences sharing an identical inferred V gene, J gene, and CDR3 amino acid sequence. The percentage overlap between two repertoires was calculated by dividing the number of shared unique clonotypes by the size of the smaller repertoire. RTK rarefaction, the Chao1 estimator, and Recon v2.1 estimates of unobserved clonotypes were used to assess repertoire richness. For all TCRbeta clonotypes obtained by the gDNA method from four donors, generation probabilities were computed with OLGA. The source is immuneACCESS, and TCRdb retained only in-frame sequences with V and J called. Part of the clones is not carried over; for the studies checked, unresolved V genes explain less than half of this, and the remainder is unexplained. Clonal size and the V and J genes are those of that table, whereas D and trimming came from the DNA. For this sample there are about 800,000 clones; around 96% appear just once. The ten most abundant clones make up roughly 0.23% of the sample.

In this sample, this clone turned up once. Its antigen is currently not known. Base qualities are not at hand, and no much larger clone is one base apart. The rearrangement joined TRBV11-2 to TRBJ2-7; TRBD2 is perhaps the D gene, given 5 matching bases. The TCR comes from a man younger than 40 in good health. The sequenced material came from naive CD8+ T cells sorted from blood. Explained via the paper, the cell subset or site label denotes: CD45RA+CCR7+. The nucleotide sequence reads TGTGCCAGCAGCTTAGCTGGAGGACTGTCCTACGAGCAGTACTTC. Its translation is CASSLAGGLSYEQYF.